A selection of T cell receptor beta chains follows, all from one sample in a study of blood T cell repertoires in COVID-19. Here immunoSEQ multiplex PCR was the method, and the copy in TCRdb shows in-frame clones only, minus some. The sample holds fewer than 250,000 clones, 80% to 90% seen once. Sequenced sample: PBMCs or T cells enriched from blood (not recorded which). These receptors came from a woman in her twenties or thirties with acute COVID-19. Both conserved end residues are part of each CDR3. The order of the fields is J gene, V gene, CDR3 protein.

>TRBJ1-1|TRBV3-1/TRBV3-2
CASTQTGVGGYAEAFF
>TRBJ2-7|TRBV15
CATSREVEGDYEQYF
>TRBJ1-5|TRBV19
CASSARVPNQPQHF
>TRBJ2-4|TRBV5-1
CASSIRTGELAKNIQYF
>TRBJ1-4|TRBV5-6
CASSKGLINEKLFF
>TRBJ1-2|TRBV19
CASRKTVNYGYTF
>TRBJ1-1|TRBV6-5
CASSYSRGVDTEAFF
>TRBJ1-6|TRBV30
CAWSGGLGSPLHF
>TRBJ2-5|TRBV7-9
CASSPQNEVKETQYF
>TRBJ2-7|TRBV7-2
CASSLVGRREQYF
>TRBJ1-2|TRBV30
CACTGGGSGYTF
>TRBJ1-1|TRBV6-5
CASRTGYNREAFF
>TRBJ1-2|TRBV12-3/TRBV12-4
CASSLRGGFGYTF
>TRBJ2-5|TRBV10-3
CAINPSGAKETQYF
>TRBJ1-2|TRBV27
CASSLSRQGPYGYTF
>TRBJ1-3|TRBV5-4
CASSFDIPGSAGNTIYF
>TRBJ1-5|TRBV4-1
CASARTRTGDSQPQHF
>TRBJ2-1|TRBV18
CANSPDTNPYNEQFF
>TRBJ2-5|TRBV7-2
CASSQRPTSGVLWYF
>TRBJ2-1|TRBV14
CASSPRTGRSSYNEQFF
>TRBJ2-4|TRBV10-1
CASRRLRDRGAKNIQYF
>TRBJ1-6|TRBV19
CASTTRGNSPLHF
>TRBJ1-2|TRBV6-2/TRBV6-3
CASSYSMQGPGYTF
>TRBJ1-2|TRBV3-1/TRBV3-2
CASSQEGWDKYGYTF
>TRBJ1-1|TRBV7-9
CASSSPGQGDTEAFF
>TRBJ1-1|TRBV4-1
CASSQADRGTEAFF
>TRBJ1-1|TRBV6-5
CASVGTEAFF
>TRBJ2-3|TRBV19
CASSIDGSSTDTQYF
>TRBJ1-2|TRBV18
CASSPIVGQGAGGYTF
>TRBJ2-1|TRBV27
CASSPRQGRDEQFF
>TRBJ1-1|TRBV30
CAWSVFARDWTEAFF
>TRBJ1-6|TRBV2
CASSLRDISSPLHF
>TRBJ1-2|TRBV29-1
CSVEPEDSPLYGYTF
>TRBJ1-2|TRBV5-1
CASSGETGGIYGGYTF
>TRBJ2-1|TRBV11-2
CASSLTGATGGEQFF
>TRBJ1-2|TRBV7-9
CASSFVASGGYTF
>TRBJ1-4|TRBV10-2
CASSEEYEKLFF
>TRBJ2-7|TRBV7-9
CASSLAGATYEQYF
>TRBJ1-5|TRBV20-1
CSASGGLGGGVNQPQHF
>TRBJ2-7|TRBV4-1
CASSQGIDRAHEQYF
>TRBJ2-2|TRBV4-1
CASSHFRGPGELFF
>TRBJ1-1|TRBV5-1
CASSYSQGWEAFF
>TRBJ1-1|TRBV5-1
CASSFRVNTEAFF
>TRBJ2-3|TRBV6-2/TRBV6-3
CASSHSLAGAADTQYF
>TRBJ1-6|TRBV9
CASSESSYNSPLHF
>TRBJ2-1|TRBV5-4
CASSLATGLSSYNEQFF
>TRBJ1-2|TRBV25-1
CASSQGGGGYTF
>TRBJ1-6|TRBV25-1
CASSEGVSGFSPLHF
>TRBJ2-7|TRBV27
CASSLRGAVHEQYF
>TRBJ2-7|TRBV18
CASSPPGTGALYEQYF
>TRBJ1-4|TRBV19
CASSFGATNEKLFF
>TRBJ1-6|TRBV14
CASSLRTDTSSYNSPLHF
>TRBJ2-5|TRBV19
CASNRGWLETQYF
>TRBJ2-5|TRBV19
CASSRLAGDPGGGETQYF
>TRBJ2-2|TRBV3-1/TRBV3-2
CATKGGGELFF
>TRBJ1-3|TRBV6-5
CAVMGQITGNTIYF
>TRBJ2-1|TRBV6-5
CASSYSGPKEYNEQFF